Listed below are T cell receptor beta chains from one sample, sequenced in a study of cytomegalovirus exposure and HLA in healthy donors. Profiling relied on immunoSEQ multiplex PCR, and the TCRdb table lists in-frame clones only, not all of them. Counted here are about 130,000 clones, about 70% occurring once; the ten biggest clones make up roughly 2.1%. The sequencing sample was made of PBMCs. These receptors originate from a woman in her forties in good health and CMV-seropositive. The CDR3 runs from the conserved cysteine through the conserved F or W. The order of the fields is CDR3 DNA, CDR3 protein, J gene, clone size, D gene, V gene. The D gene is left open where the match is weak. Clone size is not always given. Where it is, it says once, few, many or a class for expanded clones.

CDR3nt: TGTGCCAGCAGCTTGGCCTCGGACAGGAACGAGCAGTACTTC
CDR3aa: CASSLASDRNEQYF
j_gene: TRBJ2-7
abundance: few
d_gene: TRBD1
v_gene: TRBV5-4

CDR3nt: TGTGCCAGCAGTGAAATGGGGCTACTAGCCAAAAACATTCAGTACTTC
CDR3aa: CASSEMGLLAKNIQYF
j_gene: TRBJ2-4
abundance: .
d_gene: .
v_gene: TRBV2

CDR3nt: TGTGCCAGCAGGCCTACTGCGAACACTGAAGCTTTCTTT
CDR3aa: CASRPTANTEAFF
j_gene: TRBJ1-1
abundance: .
d_gene: .
v_gene: TRBV6-1

CDR3nt: TGTGCCACCAGCAGAAGCGCGACAGGAGGCTCTGGAAACACCATATATTTT
CDR3aa: CATSRSATGGSGNTIYF
j_gene: TRBJ1-3
abundance: .
d_gene: .
v_gene: TRBV15

CDR3nt: TGTGCCAGTAGTAGCGCCGGGACAGTAGGCAAGCAGTGCTTC
CDR3aa: CASSSAGTVGKQCF
j_gene: TRBJ2-7
abundance: .
d_gene: TRBD1
v_gene: TRBV19

CDR3nt: TGCAGCGTTGAAGACCGCGCCGACCTCAGGGGTAGTGGCTATGGCTACACCTTC
CDR3aa: CSVEDRADLRGSGYGYTF
j_gene: TRBJ1-2
abundance: .
d_gene: .
v_gene: TRBV29-1

CDR3nt: TGTGCCAGCAGTGAGCAAAGGGGAGGGGAGGCAGATACGCAGTATTTT
CDR3aa: CASSEQRGGEADTQYF
j_gene: TRBJ2-3
abundance: .
d_gene: TRBD2
v_gene: TRBV25-1

CDR3nt: TGTGCCAGCAGGACAGGGGGCACCGGGGAGCTGTTTTTT
CDR3aa: CASRTGGTGELFF
j_gene: TRBJ2-2
abundance: few
d_gene: TRBD1
v_gene: TRBV27

CDR3nt: TGTGCCAGCCGAATGAACAGTGAAAAACTGTTTTTT
CDR3aa: CASRMNSEKLFF
j_gene: TRBJ1-4
abundance: .
d_gene: .
v_gene: TRBV11-2

CDR3nt: TGTGCCAGCAGCCGACAGGGTTGGGAGACCCAGTACTTC
CDR3aa: CASSRQGWETQYF
j_gene: TRBJ2-5
abundance: .
d_gene: TRBD1
v_gene: TRBV9

CDR3nt: TGTGCCAGCAGCATTGACAGCGCTCCAAATTCACCCCTCCACTTT
CDR3aa: CASSIDSAPNSPLHF
j_gene: TRBJ1-6
abundance: .
d_gene: .
v_gene: TRBV6-6

CDR3nt: TGTGCCAGCAGCTTAGCAGGGGGCTTATCGGACGAGCAGTACTTC
CDR3aa: CASSLAGGLSDEQYF
j_gene: TRBJ2-7
abundance: .
d_gene: TRBD1
v_gene: TRBV7-9

CDR3nt: TGTGCCAGTAGTCCCTATCCGGGACAGGGGGAAGACACTGAAGCTTTCTTT
CDR3aa: CASSPYPGQGEDTEAFF
j_gene: TRBJ1-1
abundance: .
d_gene: TRBD1
v_gene: TRBV19

CDR3nt: TGCGCCAGCAGCCAAGAGGAGTGGCTATCAATCTCCTACGAGCAGTACTTC
CDR3aa: CASSQEEWLSISYEQYF
j_gene: TRBJ2-7
abundance: .
d_gene: .
v_gene: TRBV4-1

CDR3nt: TGTGCCAGCAGTCGCGACAGGGCTATTTACGAGCAGTACTTC
CDR3aa: CASSRDRAIYEQYF
j_gene: TRBJ2-7
abundance: few
d_gene: TRBD1
v_gene: TRBV6-5

CDR3nt: TGTGCCAGCAGTTTGGGGAGCGGGATCAGCGGGGAGCTGTTTTTT
CDR3aa: CASSLGSGISGELFF
j_gene: TRBJ2-2
abundance: .
d_gene: TRBD2
v_gene: TRBV27

CDR3nt: TGTGCCAGCAGCGCTCGGCTAGCGGAAGAGACCCAGTACTTC
CDR3aa: CASSARLAEETQYF
j_gene: TRBJ2-5
abundance: .
d_gene: TRBD2
v_gene: TRBV7-2

CDR3nt: TGCGCCAGCAGCCAAATAACAGGGAATTCACCCCTCCACTTT
CDR3aa: CASSQITGNSPLHF
j_gene: TRBJ1-6
abundance: once
d_gene: .
v_gene: TRBV4-3

CDR3nt: TGTGCCAGCAGTGAGACGGGACAGGGAGGCGTCAGCAATCAGCCCCAGCATTTT
CDR3aa: CASSETGQGGVSNQPQHF
j_gene: TRBJ1-5
abundance: .
d_gene: TRBD1
v_gene: TRBV2

CDR3nt: TGTGCCAGCAGCTTAGCTCCCGGGAGGGCCCTTTTGTCGGGCAATGAGCAGTTCTTC
CDR3aa: CASSLAPGRALLSGNEQFF
j_gene: TRBJ2-1
abundance: .
d_gene: TRBD2
v_gene: TRBV11-3

CDR3nt: TGCAGCGTTGACGGGGAAGGGCACTATGGCTACACCTTC
CDR3aa: CSVDGEGHYGYTF
j_gene: TRBJ1-2
abundance: .
d_gene: .
v_gene: TRBV29-1

CDR3nt: TGTGCCAGCAGCCTCAAGACGACAGGGCGAGGCTACACCTTC
CDR3aa: CASSLKTTGRGYTF
j_gene: TRBJ1-2
abundance: .
d_gene: TRBD1
v_gene: TRBV7-2

CDR3nt: TGCGCCAGCAGCTTGTCTAGCGGGAGAAGAAATGAGCAGTTCTTC
CDR3aa: CASSLSSGRRNEQFF
j_gene: TRBJ2-1
abundance: .
d_gene: TRBD2
v_gene: TRBV5-1

CDR3nt: TGTGCCAGCAGCTACGACACCTCCTACGAGCAGTACTTC
CDR3aa: CASSYDTSYEQYF
j_gene: TRBJ2-7
abundance: .
d_gene: .
v_gene: TRBV5-6

CDR3nt: TGCGCCAGCAGCCAAGATCTAGTTTCCATTAGAGGGAGCATGAGGGGGAGTTATGGCTACACCTTC
CDR3aa: CASSQDLVSIRGSMRGSYGYTF
j_gene: TRBJ1-2
abundance: .
d_gene: .
v_gene: TRBV4-1

CDR3nt: TGTGCCAGCAGCCAGAACAAATTATCTAACTATGGCTACACCTTC
CDR3aa: CASSQNKLSNYGYTF
j_gene: TRBJ1-2
abundance: .
d_gene: .
v_gene: TRBV4-2

CDR3nt: TGTGCCAGCAGCGTAGGCCGGGAGAGCGGTCAGCCCCAGCATTTT
CDR3aa: CASSVGRESGQPQHF
j_gene: TRBJ1-5
abundance: once
d_gene: .
v_gene: TRBV9

CDR3nt: TGTGCCAGCAGGCCTCGGGGTAGTGGGGATCAGCCCCAGCATTTT
CDR3aa: CASRPRGSGDQPQHF
j_gene: TRBJ1-5
abundance: .
d_gene: .
v_gene: TRBV6-6

CDR3nt: TGTGCCAGCAGCTTAACCCGGACTCTGAACACCGGGGAGCTGTTTTTT
CDR3aa: CASSLTRTLNTGELFF
j_gene: TRBJ2-2
abundance: .
d_gene: .
v_gene: TRBV7-3

CDR3nt: TGTGCCAGCAGTATTGGGGAGAAGTTGGCATTTCCAAGCACTAATGAAAAACTGTTTTTT
CDR3aa: CASSIGEKLAFPSTNEKLFF
j_gene: TRBJ1-4
abundance: once
d_gene: .
v_gene: TRBV28

CDR3nt: TGTGCCAGCAGCGCCGGGGACAGTTCCTATGGCTACACCTTC
CDR3aa: CASSAGDSSYGYTF
j_gene: TRBJ1-2
abundance: .
d_gene: TRBD1
v_gene: TRBV9

CDR3nt: TGTGCCAGCACGTTAGGGGCAGGCTCCTACAATGAGCAGTTCTTC
CDR3aa: CASTLGAGSYNEQFF
j_gene: TRBJ2-1
abundance: once
d_gene: .
v_gene: TRBV6-1

CDR3nt: TGTGCCAGCAGCTTAGTCCCCAGGGGAGACTCCTACGAGCAGTACTTC
CDR3aa: CASSLVPRGDSYEQYF
j_gene: TRBJ2-7
abundance: .
d_gene: .
v_gene: TRBV7-9

CDR3nt: TGTGCCAGCTCACCTCAGGGGCCAGGGGACTCCTACAATGAGCAGTTCTTC
CDR3aa: CASSPQGPGDSYNEQFF
j_gene: TRBJ2-1
abundance: few
d_gene: .
v_gene: TRBV18

CDR3nt: TGTGCCAGCAGCAGGAAAGACAGGGTTGGCTCAGATACGCAGTATTTT
CDR3aa: CASSRKDRVGSDTQYF
j_gene: TRBJ2-3
abundance: .
d_gene: TRBD1
v_gene: TRBV7-2

CDR3nt: TGTGCCAGCAGCAAAGTTCCGGGGTTACGGAACACTGAAGCTTTCTTT
CDR3aa: CASSKVPGLRNTEAFF
j_gene: TRBJ1-1
abundance: .
d_gene: .
v_gene: TRBV21-1

CDR3nt: TGTGCCAGCGTTCGGACAGTCGTATCCACTGAAGCTTTCTTT
CDR3aa: CASVRTVVSTEAFF
j_gene: TRBJ1-1
abundance: .
d_gene: .
v_gene: TRBV6-5

CDR3nt: TGTGCCAGCAGTACCTGGGACAGGGTAACGGGCTACACCTTC
CDR3aa: CASSTWDRVTGYTF
j_gene: TRBJ1-2
abundance: .
d_gene: TRBD1
v_gene: TRBV28

CDR3nt: TGTGCCAGTAGTATCCAAGGGCCGGGACAGGGGGATCTAGCCAAAAACATTCAGTACTTC
CDR3aa: CASSIQGPGQGDLAKNIQYF
j_gene: TRBJ2-4
abundance: .
d_gene: TRBD1
v_gene: TRBV19

CDR3nt: TGTGCCAGCAGTACCACCGGGACTAACATCATCTACGAGCAGTACTTC
CDR3aa: CASSTTGTNIIYEQYF
j_gene: TRBJ2-7
abundance: .
d_gene: TRBD2
v_gene: TRBV27

CDR3nt: TGTGCCAGCAGCCGGAACTTGGCGGGAGAGACCCAGTACTTC
CDR3aa: CASSRNLAGETQYF
j_gene: TRBJ2-5
abundance: .
d_gene: .
v_gene: TRBV16

CDR3nt: TGTGCCAGCTCGGATCGGGAGAACCGTTACGAGCAGTACTTC
CDR3aa: CASSDRENRYEQYF
j_gene: TRBJ2-7
abundance: .
d_gene: .
v_gene: TRBV18